This T cell receptor (beta chain) was sequenced in a study of CDR3 diversity in severe acne. V lost 7 bases and J lost 2, with 5 bases in between. The CDR3 is made up of 12 amino acids. TCRdb redid the calling of the PCR reads with MiXCR, one entry per CDR3 protein. The sample shows around 85,000 distinct CDR3 sequences, less than 65% of them seen only once. The J gene is TRBJ2-2, the V gene TRBV12-3 or TRBV12-4; D not certain. This sequence was found in a male donor with severe acne vulgaris. Source material: blood. CDR3 amino acids: CASKANTGELFF. DNA of the CDR3: TGTGCCAGCAAGGCCAACACCGGGGAGCTGTTTTTT.